Below are 12 T cell receptor beta chains sequenced from a single sample in a study of Graves' ophthalmopathy and Graves' hyperthyroidism listed by TCRdb under 2018. Sequencing used an Illumina HiSeq 2000. For repertoire sequencing, the TCR beta CDR3 regions were amplified from RNA transcripts. A first-round RT-PCR used HTBI primers with the Qiagen OneStep RT-PCR kit, followed by a second-round multiplex PCR, size selection and purification. TCRdb reprocessing: public reads trimmed at Q25 with fastp, clones called with MiXCR, in-frame beta chains kept. Entries that share a CDR3 protein sequence are merged under the most common genes and DNA. For this sample the table gives about 220,000 distinct CDR3 sequences, of which 20% to 25% were detected only once. The ten largest clonotypes hold roughly 40% of the sample. The sample consisted of peripheral blood. All receptors come from a woman aged 45-59 years with Graves' ophthalmopathy. Donor details come from another sample of the same person, matched by shared clones.

This clonotype showed up many times. The chain joins TRBV6-2 or TRBV6-3 to TRBJ2-7; 10 nucleotides align to TRBD1. V lost 5 bases, J lost 6 bases, and 4 bases stayed unmatched. Germline V gives CDR1 MNHEY, CDR2 SVGEGT. The CDR3 extends over 13 amino acids. The CDR3 DNA is TGTGCCAGCAGTATCCGGGACAGGGGCGAGCAGTACTTC. It translates to CASSIRDRGEQYF.

J is TRBJ1-2 and V is TRBV7-9, with D perhaps matching TRBD1 (5 bases). The length of the CDR3 is 15 residues. Germline loops: CDR1 SEHNR, CDR2 FQNEAQ (reference sequence). Trimming took off 11 bases at V and 5 bases at J, with 24 bases between the two ends. As DNA, the CDR3 is TGTGCCCCCAGCGCCCCCCGGACGGGGCCTTATGGCTACACCTTC. This sequence encodes CAPSAPRTGPYGYTF.

The chain combines TRBV7-8 with TRBJ1-2; 7 nucleotides line up with TRBD1. Germline CDR1 is SGHVS and CDR2 is FQNEAQ. CDR3 length equals 14 residues. CDR3 region: CASGGTETNYGYTF. The CDR3 nucleotides are TGTGCGTCCGGGGGGACAGAGACTAACTATGGCTACACCTTC. The variable domain in full, with the rest retrieved from reference TRBV7-8 and TRBJ1-2, is GAGVSQSPRYKVAKRGQDVALRCDPISGHVSLFWYQQALGQGPEFLTYFQNEAQLDKSGLPSDRFFAERPEGSVSTLKIQRTQQEDSAVYLCASGGTETNYGYTFGSGTRLTVV.

The sample holds many counts of this clonotype. The chain couples TRBV2 to TRBJ1-1; D uncertain. V was trimmed by 6 bases and J by 0 bases, leaving 8 bases between them. Germline CDR1 reads SNHLY; CDR2 reads FYNNEI. This CDR3 has 13 residues. The CDR3 DNA reads TGTGCCAGCAGCGGGGAGTTGAACACTGAAGCTTTCTTT. Protein sequence: CASSGELNTEAFF.

This clonotype was recorded many times. The chain joins TRBV29-1 to TRBJ2-7; 7 bases are shared with TRBD2. The length of the CDR3 is 12 residues. Germline CDR1 is SQVTM and CDR2 is ANQGSEA. Trimming took 4 bases from V and 4 from J; bases not matched to a gene: 4. The CDR3 DNA sequence: TGCAGCGTTGGTCAGGGAGGGTACGAGCAGTACTTC. Its translation: CSVGQGGYEQYF.

There are many counts of this clonotype. The CDR3 bases are TGCAGCGTTGCTCCCAGGTTGAACACTGAAGCTTTCTTT. It specifies CSVAPRLNTEAFF. This chain uses TRBV29-1 with TRBJ1-1; D gene uncertain. CDR1 is SQVTM and CDR2 is ANQGSEA in the germline V gene. This CDR3 has 13 amino acids. Trimming shortened V by 4 bases and J by 0 bases, and 9 bases separated the two germline ends.

This clonotype was counted at least ten times. This chain links TRBV6-5 with TRBJ2-7; D perhaps matches TRBD2 (6 bases). V was trimmed by 4 bases and J by 6 bases, leaving 22 bases between them. CDR1 and CDR2 from the germline V gene are MNHEY and SVGAGI. This CDR3 has 16 amino acids. The CDR3 region is CASSSFTGTVAAEQYF. Here the CDR3 DNA reads TGTGCCAGCAGTTCGTTCACCGGGACTGTTGCCGCCGAGCAGTACTTC.

This clonotype occurred many times. The chain recombines TRBV4-1 with TRBJ2-7; tentatively, D is TRBD2 (5 bases). V shed 4 bases and J shed 0 bases, with 13 bases lying between them. This CDR3 region has 15 residues. Germline loops: CDR1 MGHRA, CDR2 YSYEKL. The DNA of the CDR3 is TGCGCCAGCAGCCGCGGACTGGCGGGCTCCTACGAGCAGTACTTC. Translated: CASSRGLAGSYEQYF.

This clonotype occurred many times. The chain joins TRBV28 to TRBJ1-6; D is undetermined. The CDR3 has 15 residues. Germline values: CDR1 MDHEN, CDR2 SYDVKM. V was pared by 7 bases and J by 6 bases, with 16 bases between. The CDR3 loop is CASTHRGVGNSPLHF. CDR3 nucleotides: TGTGCCAGCACCCATCGGGGAGTCGGTAATTCACCCCTCCACTTT.

The table lists this clonotype with many counts. The CDR3 DNA reads TGTGCCAGCAGGGTGACAGGGCAGATCCTCTACGAGCAGTACTTC. This translates into CASRVTGQILYEQYF. The gene calls are TRBV6-1 and TRBJ2-7; 7 positions match TRBD1. From germline, CDR1 is MNHNS and CDR2 SASEGT. The V and J ends lost 6 bases and 3 bases, in that order; junction bases with no gene match: 11. The CDR3 contains 15 residues.

This clonotype appeared a few times. The rearrangement uses TRBV27 and TRBJ1-2; D ambiguous. V gave up 0 bases and J gave up 4 bases, with 21 bases separating them. The germline gives CDR1 MNHEY, CDR2 SMNVEV (reference sequence). The CDR3 is 18 amino acids. CDR3: CASSLSGFGVAQSYGYTF. The DNA of the CDR3 is TGTGCCAGCAGTTTATCTGGGTTTGGGGTTGCACAGTCCTATGGCTACACCTTC.

This clonotype was counted a few times. This chain connects TRBV19 to TRBJ1-3; 7 positions match TRBD1. There are 17 residues in the CDR3. V lost 4 bases, J lost 4 bases, and 13 bases stayed unmatched. The germline V gene encodes CDR1 LNHDA and CDR2 SQIVND (reference sequence). The CDR3 here is CASSKNRGVTAGNTIYF. DNA of the CDR3: TGTGCCAGTAGTAAAAACAGGGGAGTGACGGCGGGAAACACCATATATTTT.